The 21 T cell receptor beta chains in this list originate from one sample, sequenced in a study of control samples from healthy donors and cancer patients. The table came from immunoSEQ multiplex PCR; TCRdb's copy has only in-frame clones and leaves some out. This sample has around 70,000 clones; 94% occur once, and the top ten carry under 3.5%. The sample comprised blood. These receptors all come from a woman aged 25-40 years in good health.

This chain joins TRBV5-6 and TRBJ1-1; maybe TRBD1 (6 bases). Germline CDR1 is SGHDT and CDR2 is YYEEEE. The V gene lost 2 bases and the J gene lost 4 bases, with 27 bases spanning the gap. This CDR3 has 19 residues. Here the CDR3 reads CASSFRSYRDTGRSTEAFF. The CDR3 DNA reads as TGTGCCAGCAGCTTTCGATCATACCGGGACACAGGGAGGTCCACTGAAGCTTTCTTT.

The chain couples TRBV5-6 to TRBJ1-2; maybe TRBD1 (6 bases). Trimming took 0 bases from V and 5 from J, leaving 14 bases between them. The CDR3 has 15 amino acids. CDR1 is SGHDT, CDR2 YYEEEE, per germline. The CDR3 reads CASSLVSAQGYGYTF. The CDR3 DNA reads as TGTGCCAGCAGCTTGGTCTCTGCCCAGGGGTATGGCTACACCTTC.

The CDR3 spells CASSYSGTLMRGYTF. CDR3 nucleotide sequence: TGTGCCAGCAGTTACTCCGGGACACTTATGCGGGGCTACACCTTC. The chain has TRBV27 and TRBJ1-2; D is possibly TRBD1 (6 bases). Trimming removed 4 bases at V and 8 bases at J, with 20 bases between. The CDR3 runs 15 residues. Looked up from germline, CDR1 is MNHEY and CDR2 is SMNVEV (reference sequence).

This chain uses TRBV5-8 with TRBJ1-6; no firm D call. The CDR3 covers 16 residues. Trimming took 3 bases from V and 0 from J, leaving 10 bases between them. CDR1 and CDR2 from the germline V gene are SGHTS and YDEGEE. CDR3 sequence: CASSWTASSYNSPLHF. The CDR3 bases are TGTGCCAGCAGCTGGACTGCGAGCTCCTATAATTCACCCCTCCACTTT.

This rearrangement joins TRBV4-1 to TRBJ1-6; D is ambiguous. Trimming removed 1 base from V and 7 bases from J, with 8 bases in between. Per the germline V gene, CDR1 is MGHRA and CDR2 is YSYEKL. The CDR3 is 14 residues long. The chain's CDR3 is CASSQVGLNSPLHF. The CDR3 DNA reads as TGCGCCAGCAGCCAAGTCGGTCTGAATTCACCCCTCCACTTT.

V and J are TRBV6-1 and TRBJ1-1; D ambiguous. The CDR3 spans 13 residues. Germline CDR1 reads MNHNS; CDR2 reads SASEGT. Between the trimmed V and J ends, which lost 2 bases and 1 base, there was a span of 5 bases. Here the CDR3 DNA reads TGTGCCAGCAGTGAAAGGGAGAACACTGAAGCTTTCTTT. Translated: CASSERENTEAFF.

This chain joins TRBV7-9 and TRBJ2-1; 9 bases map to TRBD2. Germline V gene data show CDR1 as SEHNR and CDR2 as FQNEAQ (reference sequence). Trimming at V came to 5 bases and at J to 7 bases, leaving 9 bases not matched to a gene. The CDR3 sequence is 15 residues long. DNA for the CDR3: TGTGCCAGCAGCCCAACAGCGGGGGGTCGGAATGAGCAGTTCTTC. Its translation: CASSPTAGGRNEQFF.

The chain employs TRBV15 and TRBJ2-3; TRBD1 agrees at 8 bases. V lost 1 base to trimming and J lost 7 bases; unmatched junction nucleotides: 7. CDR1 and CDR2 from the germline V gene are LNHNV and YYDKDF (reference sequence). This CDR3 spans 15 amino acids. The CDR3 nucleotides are TGTGCCACCAGCAGAGGCCGGGACAGGACTTATACGCAGTATTTT. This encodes CATSRGRDRTYTQYF.

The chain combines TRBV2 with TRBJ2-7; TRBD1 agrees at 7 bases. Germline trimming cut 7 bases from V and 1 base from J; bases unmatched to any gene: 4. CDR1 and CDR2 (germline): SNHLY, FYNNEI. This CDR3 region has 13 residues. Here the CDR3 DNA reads TGTGCCAGCAAAGGCAGGGGGTCCTACGAGCAGTACTTC. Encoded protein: CASKGRGSYEQYF.

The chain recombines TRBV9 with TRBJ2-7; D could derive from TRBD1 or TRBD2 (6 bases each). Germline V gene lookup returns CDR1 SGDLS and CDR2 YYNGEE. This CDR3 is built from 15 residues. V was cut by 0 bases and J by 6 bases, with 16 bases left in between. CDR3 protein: CASSVEGQRATEQYF. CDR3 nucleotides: TGTGCCAGCAGCGTAGAAGGACAGCGGGCGACCGAGCAGTACTTC.

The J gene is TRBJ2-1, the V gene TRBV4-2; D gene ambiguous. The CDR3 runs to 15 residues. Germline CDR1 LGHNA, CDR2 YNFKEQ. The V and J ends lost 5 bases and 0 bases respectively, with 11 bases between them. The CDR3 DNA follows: TGTGCCAGCAGCGTTACTGCCCCCTCCTACAATGAGCAGTTCTTC. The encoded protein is CASSVTAPSYNEQFF.

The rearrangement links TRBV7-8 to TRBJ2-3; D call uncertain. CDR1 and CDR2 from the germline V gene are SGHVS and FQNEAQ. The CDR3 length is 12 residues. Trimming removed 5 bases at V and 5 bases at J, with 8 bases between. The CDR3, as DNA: TGTGCCAGCAGCGGCCGCGGAGATACGCAGTATTTT. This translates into CASSGRGDTQYF.

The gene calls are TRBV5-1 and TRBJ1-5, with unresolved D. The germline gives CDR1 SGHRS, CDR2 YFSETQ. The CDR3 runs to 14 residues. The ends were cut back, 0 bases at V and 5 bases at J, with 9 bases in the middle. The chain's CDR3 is CASSLGAPDQPQHF. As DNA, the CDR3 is TGCGCCAGCAGCTTGGGGGCACCGGATCAGCCCCAGCATTTT.

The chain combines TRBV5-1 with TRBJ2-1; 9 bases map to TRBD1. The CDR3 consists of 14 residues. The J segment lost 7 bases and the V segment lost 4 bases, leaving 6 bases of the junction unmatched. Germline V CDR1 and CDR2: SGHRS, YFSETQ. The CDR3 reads CASSPGTGSNEQFF. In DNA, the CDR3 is TGCGCCAGCAGCCCCGGGACAGGGAGTAATGAGCAGTTCTTC.

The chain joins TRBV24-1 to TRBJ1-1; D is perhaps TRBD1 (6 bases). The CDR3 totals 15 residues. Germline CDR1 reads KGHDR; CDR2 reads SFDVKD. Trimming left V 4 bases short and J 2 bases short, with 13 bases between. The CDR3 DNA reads TGTGCCACCAGTGAGTACAGGGTCATTAACACTGAAGCTTTCTTT. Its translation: CATSEYRVINTEAFF.

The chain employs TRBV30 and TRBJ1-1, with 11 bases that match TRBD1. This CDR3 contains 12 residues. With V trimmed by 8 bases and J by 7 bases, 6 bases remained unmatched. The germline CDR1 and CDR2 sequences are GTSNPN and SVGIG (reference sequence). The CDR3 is CAIRTGGSEAFF. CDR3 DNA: TGTGCCATTCGGACAGGGGGCAGTGAAGCTTTCTTT.

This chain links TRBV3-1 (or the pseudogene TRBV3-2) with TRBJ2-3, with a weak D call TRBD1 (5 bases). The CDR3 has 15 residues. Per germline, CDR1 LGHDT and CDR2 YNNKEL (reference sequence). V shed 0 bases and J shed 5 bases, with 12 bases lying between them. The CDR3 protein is CASSQEGRVVDTQYF. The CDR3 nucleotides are TGTGCCAGCAGCCAAGAGGGCAGGGTGGTAGATACGCAGTATTTT.

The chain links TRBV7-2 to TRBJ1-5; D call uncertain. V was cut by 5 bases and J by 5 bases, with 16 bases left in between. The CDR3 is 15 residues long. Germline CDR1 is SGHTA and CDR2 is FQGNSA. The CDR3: CASSPRFGWDQPQHF. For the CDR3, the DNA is TGTGCCAGCAGCCCAAGATTTGGGTGGGATCAGCCCCAGCATTTT.

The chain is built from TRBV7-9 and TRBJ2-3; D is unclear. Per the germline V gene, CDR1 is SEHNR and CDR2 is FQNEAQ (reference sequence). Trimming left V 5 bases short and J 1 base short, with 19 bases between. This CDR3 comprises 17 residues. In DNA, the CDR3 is TGTGCCAGCAGCCCACAGAGATTAGGCCTGGGCACAGATACGCAGTATTTT. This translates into CASSPQRLGLGTDTQYF. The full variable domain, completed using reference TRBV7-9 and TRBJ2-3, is DTGVSQNPRHKITKRGQNVTFRCDPISEHNRLYWYRQTLGQGPEFLTYFQNEAQLEKSRLLSDRFSAERPKGSFSTLEIQRTEQGDSAMYLCASSPQRLGLGTDTQYFGPGTRLTVL.

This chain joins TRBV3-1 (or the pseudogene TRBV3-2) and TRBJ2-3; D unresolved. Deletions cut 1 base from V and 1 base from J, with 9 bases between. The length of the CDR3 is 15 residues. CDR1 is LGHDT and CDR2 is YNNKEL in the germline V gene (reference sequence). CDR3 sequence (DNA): TGTGCCAGCAGCCAAGTCCCGCAGGGCACAGATACGCAGTATTTT. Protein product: CASSQVPQGTDTQYF.

The CDR3 here is CASRALRQGENEKLFF. For the CDR3, the DNA is TGTGCCAGCAGGGCCCTTAGACAGGGTGAGAATGAAAAACTGTTTTTT. The chain combines TRBV27 with TRBJ1-4; 7 nucleotides match TRBD1. Germline V gene sequence: CDR1 MNHEY, CDR2 SMNVEV (reference sequence). The CDR3 contains 16 residues. J was trimmed by 5 bases and V by 6 bases; bases with no gene match: 12.